Below are 25 T cell receptor beta chains sequenced from a single sample in a study of radiotherapy plus CTLA-4 blockade in lung cancer. Here immunoSEQ multiplex PCR was the method, and the copy in TCRdb shows in-frame clones only, minus some. The sample lists 85,000 to 95,000 clones, roughly 80% occurring once. The sequences come from peripheral blood, collected from a patient treated with radiotherapy plus ipilimumab. The source is a human donor with non-small cell lung cancer that progressed on radiotherapy plus ipilimumab.

This clone was seen only a few times. The genes are TRBV7-2 and TRBJ1-5, with 7 nucleotides matching TRBD1. Germline-derived CDR1 and CDR2 are SGHTA and FQGNSA. This CDR3 has 15 amino acids. V shed 4 bases and J 3 bases; nucleotides not matched to a gene: 6. The DNA for the CDR3 is TGTGCCAGCAGCTCGGCCGGGACAGACAATCAGCCCCAGCATTTT. Residues: CASSSAGTDNQPQHF.

J is TRBJ2-1 and V is TRBV19; 9 bases agree with TRBD2. This CDR3 has 17 residues. Looked up from germline, CDR1 is LNHDA and CDR2 is SQIVND (reference sequence). V lost 3 bases to trimming and J lost 3 bases; unmatched junction nucleotides: 9. DNA for the CDR3: TGTGCCAGTAGTATCCGCCTAGCGGGGATTGTCTACAATGAGCAGTTCTTC. As protein: CASSIRLAGIVYNEQFF.

The gene calls are TRBV12-5 and TRBJ2-5; perhaps TRBD2 as D (6 bases). CDR3 length: 17 amino acids. V was clipped by 4 bases and J by 3 bases, with 21 bases between them. Germline values: CDR1 LGHNT, CDR2 FRNRAP. The CDR3 is CASGSSGDFLGKETQYF. The CDR3 bases are TGTGCTAGTGGTTCCTCGGGGGACTTCTTAGGAAAAGAGACCCAGTACTTC.

This clone has more than one count but fewer than ten. The genes are TRBV7-9 and TRBJ1-1, with D perhaps TRBD1 (5 bases). Trimming left V 4 bases short and J 1 base short, with 7 bases between. Germline CDR1 SEHNR, CDR2 FQNEAQ (reference sequence). The CDR3 consists of 13 residues. CDR3 amino acids: CASSSQENTEAFF. The CDR3 DNA follows: TGTGCCAGCAGCTCACAGGAGAACACTGAAGCTTTCTTT.

The V gene is TRBV11-2, the J gene TRBJ2-1; 10 bases line up with TRBD2. The germline CDR1 and CDR2 sequences are SGHAT and FQNNGV. The CDR3 is 15 residues long. V was clipped by 4 bases and J by 0 bases; unmatched bases: 0. CDR3 sequence (DNA): TGTGCCAGCAGCTCTAGCGGGGGCTCCTACAATGAGCAGTTCTTC. It translates to CASSSSGGSYNEQFF.

V usage is TRBV19 and J usage is TRBJ2-1, with D perhaps given as TRBD1 or TRBD2 (8 bases each). The CDR3 is 19 residues long. The ends were cut back, 3 bases at V and 9 bases at J, with 30 bases in the middle. The germline gives CDR1 LNHDA, CDR2 SQIVND (reference sequence). CDR3 sequence (DNA): TGTGCCAGTAGTATGACGAGCAGGGGGCTAAGAGCGGGAGTGGGTGAGCAGTTCTTC. This codes for CASSMTSRGLRAGVGEQFF.

The table lists this clone with a few counts. The rearrangement joins TRBV13 to TRBJ1-1; D gene uncertain. V was shortened by 4 bases and J by 10 bases, with 10 bases between the two germline ends. The CDR3 has 11 amino acids. Germline CDR1 is PRHDT and CDR2 is FYEKMQ (reference sequence). CDR3 coding DNA: TGTGCCAGCAGCTGGAGGGATGTAGCTTTCTTT. Amino acid sequence: CASSWRDVAFF. The full variable domain, rest sourced from reference TRBV13 and TRBJ1-1, is AAGVIQSPRHLIKEKRETATLKCYPIPRHDTVYWYQQGPGQDPQFLISFYEKMQSDKGSIPDRFSAQQFSDYHSELNMSSLELGDSALYFCASSWRDVAFFGQGTRLTVV.

The chain employs TRBV4-2 and TRBJ1-4; D is unresolved. From germline, CDR1 is LGHNA and CDR2 YNFKEQ. V shed 6 bases and J shed 4 bases, with 12 bases lying between them. This CDR3 comprises 14 residues. DNA of the CDR3: TGTGCCAGCAGAGGACGGGCGGGTAATGAAAAACTGTTTTTT. This encodes CASRGRAGNEKLFF.

The gene calls are TRBV4-1 and TRBJ1-2; TRBD1 might be the D (6 bases). CDR3 size: 13 residues. The ends were cut back, 2 bases at V and 7 bases at J, with 11 bases in the middle. Germline values: CDR1 MGHRA, CDR2 YSYEKL. CDR3 sequence reads: CASSQTGRAGYTF. The CDR3 nucleotides read TGCGCCAGCAGCCAAACAGGGCGTGCTGGCTACACCTTC.

The CDR3 bases are TGTGCCTGGAGTACCCTGACAGGGGGGAAGAAAGACTATGGCTACACCTTC. It yields the protein CAWSTLTGGKKDYGYTF. The gene calls are TRBV30 and TRBJ1-2; 9 nucleotides agree with TRBD1. This CDR3 comprises 17 residues. The germline V gene has CDR1 GTSNPN and CDR2 SVGIG (reference sequence). V shed 2 bases, J shed 3 bases, and the junction held 13 bases outside the gene matches.

V and J are TRBV27 and TRBJ1-1; D unclear. Germline-derived CDR1 and CDR2 are MNHEY and SMNVEV (reference sequence). V lost 8 bases to trimming and J lost 5 bases, with 12 bases between them. The CDR3 contains 12 residues. Written as DNA, the CDR3 is TGTGCCAGCCATTCTCTTAAGACTGAAGCTTTCTTT. It specifies CASHSLKTEAFF.

The chain links TRBV29-1 to TRBJ2-5; TRBD2 agrees at 15 bases. J was trimmed by 5 bases and V by 5 bases; bases with no gene match: 9. The CDR3 consists of 16 residues. The germline CDR1 and CDR2 sequences are SQVTM and ANQGSEA. In DNA, the CDR3 is TGCAGCGTTTTAACCGGGACTAGCGGGAGGAGGGAGACCCAGTACTTC. This gives the protein CSVLTGTSGRRETQYF.

The J gene is TRBJ2-7, the V gene TRBV2; perhaps TRBD1 as D (5 bases). The V end lost 2 bases, the J end lost 1 base, and 12 bases lay between the germline ends. The CDR3 runs to 15 residues. Germline loops: CDR1 SNHLY, CDR2 FYNNEI. In nucleotides, the CDR3 is TGTGCCAGCAGTGAAATGGCAGGGCAGTCCTACGAGCAGTACTTC. Translation gives CASSEMAGQSYEQYF.

The V call is TRBV28, the J call TRBJ1-1, with D tentatively TRBD1 (5 bases). The V and J ends lost 6 bases and 4 bases respectively, with 12 bases between them. Per the germline V gene, CDR1 is MDHEN and CDR2 is SYDVKM. The CDR3 is 13 amino acids. DNA of the CDR3: TGTGCCAGCAGCACCAGGGTCGGCACTGAAGCTTTCTTT. Protein product: CASSTRVGTEAFF. Drawing the rest from reference TRBV28 and TRBJ1-1, the complete variable domain is DVKVTQSSRYLVKRTGEKVFLECVQDMDHENMFWYRQDPGLGLRLIYFSYDVKMKEKGDIPEGYSVSREKKERFSLILESASTNQTSMYLCASSTRVGTEAFFGQGTRLTVV.

CDR3 DNA: TGTGCCAGCAGCTTTTCCCCTCATCGAACGTCCTCTTACGAGCAGTACTTC. Residues: CASSFSPHRTSSYEQYF. This chain connects TRBV11-2 to TRBJ2-7; no definite D call. Trimming took 3 bases from V and 4 from J, leaving 22 bases between them. This CDR3 has 17 residues. Germline V CDR1 and CDR2: SGHAT, FQNNGV.

This clone was seen more than once but under ten times. The chain couples TRBV2 to TRBJ1-4; D perhaps matches TRBD1 (6 bases). CDR3 length equals 15 residues. Germline lookup yields CDR1 SNHLY and CDR2 FYNNEI. V lost 3 bases to trimming and J lost 1 base, with 9 bases between them. The CDR3, as DNA: TGTGCCAGCAGTGAGGGGACAAAAACTAATGAAAAACTGTTTTTT. Protein: CASSEGTKTNEKLFF.

This chain joins TRBV7-6 and TRBJ2-5; D could derive from TRBD1 or TRBD2 (6 bases each). Germline values: CDR1 SGHVS, CDR2 FNYEAQ. With 4 bases removed from V and 6 bases from J, the gap between germline ends came to 15 bases. This CDR3 has 14 amino acids. The CDR3 region is CASSSGAGTKTQYF. The CDR3 DNA reads as TGTGCCAGCAGCTCGGGGGCGGGGACAAAGACCCAGTACTTC.

The rearrangement uses TRBV7-8 and TRBJ2-7, with TRBD2 matching over 9 bases. The length of the CDR3 is 13 residues. V lost 6 bases and J lost 3; bases outside the gene matches: 3. The germline gives CDR1 SGHVS, CDR2 FQNEAQ. CDR3 nucleotide sequence: TGTGCCAGCAGTCGGACTAGCGACTACGAGCAGTACGTC. Amino acids: CASSRTSDYEQYV.

The J gene is TRBJ1-2, the V gene TRBV19, with D possibly being TRBD1 (6 bases). Germline values: CDR1 LNHDA, CDR2 SQIVND (reference sequence). Trimming removed 4 bases from V and 3 bases from J, with 12 bases in between. CDR3 length equals 14 residues. The CDR3 DNA sequence: TGTGCCAGTAGTAAACAGGGAGGTGACTATGGCTACACCTTC. It specifies CASSKQGGDYGYTF.

This clone showed up just a few times. This chain connects TRBV18 to TRBJ1-3; no clear D. V lost 4 bases and J lost 0, with 7 bases in between. The CDR3 has 14 residues. Germline V gene data show CDR1 as KGHSH and CDR2 as LQKENI. The CDR3 protein is CASSRGASGNTIYF. CDR3 coding DNA: TGTGCCAGCTCACGGGGAGCCTCTGGAAACACCATATATTTT.

The chain carries TRBV19 and TRBJ2-7, with TRBD2 matching over 8 bases. Per the germline V gene, CDR1 is LNHDA and CDR2 is SQIVND (reference sequence). This CDR3 has 14 residues. Trimming at V came to 8 bases and at J to 2 bases, leaving 8 bases not matched to a gene. The CDR3 DNA sequence: TGTGCCAGTTCTCCGGGACTAGGAACCTACGAGCAGTACTTC. As protein: CASSPGLGTYEQYF.

The chain combines TRBV5-1 with TRBJ2-7, with D possibly called TRBD1 or TRBD2 (5 bases each). Germline V lookup: CDR1 SGHRS, CDR2 YFSETQ. This CDR3 contains 16 residues. V lost 0 bases, J lost 0 bases, and 13 bases lay in between. For the CDR3, the DNA is TGCGCCAGCAGCTTGGATGGGGGAGTGAGCTCCTACGAGCAGTACGTC. Protein product: CASSLDGGVSSYEQYV.

The chain employs TRBV11-3 and TRBJ2-7; D is uncertain. The CDR3 has 13 residues. V lost 6 bases and J lost 5, with 14 bases in between. In germline, CDR1 is SGHNT, CDR2 YENEEA. For the CDR3, the DNA is TGTGCCAGCAGGGATAAAGAGCACCACGAGCAGTACGTC. Protein: CASRDKEHHEQYV.

This rearrangement joins TRBV6-5 to TRBJ1-5, with D possibly TRBD1 on 5 matching bases. The CDR3 spans 13 residues. Germline V lookup: CDR1 MNHEY, CDR2 SVGAGI. Trimming pared 9 bases from V and 11 bases from J, leaving 20 bases between. This CDR3 is CASRDPQTVSQHF. As DNA, the CDR3 is TGTGCCAGTAGGGACCCCCAAACGGTGTCCCAGCATTTT.

The chain has TRBV7-3 and TRBJ2-3, with D possibly TRBD2 on 6 matching bases. Germline V gives CDR1 SGHTA, CDR2 FQGTGA. There are 19 residues in the CDR3. V lost 1 base and J lost 3, with 23 bases in between. The CDR3 nucleotides are TGTGCCAGCAGCTTAAAATCCGGTGGGGTCGGGAGTTTTACAGATACGCAGTATTTT. Translating it yields CASSLKSGGVGSFTDTQYF.